A single sample is the source of the 23 T cell receptor beta chains below, sequenced in a study of technical replicates of blood from several donors. The data were produced by immunoSEQ multiplex PCR, yet TCRdb's version contains in-frame clones alone and is incomplete. The sample records approximately 70,000 clones, about nine tenths being singletons. Sequencing was performed on T cells isolated from PBMCs. The receptors were sampled from a human donor in good health. Some clones in this sample may be carry-over from other donors' samples.

This clone was found once. V gene TRBV5-1 combines with J gene TRBJ2-1; the match to TRBD2 covers 14 bases. The CDR3 is 16 amino acids. V dropped 1 base and J dropped 8; count of bases not matched to a gene: 5. Germline CDR1 reads SGHRS; CDR2 reads YFSETQ. The DNA for the CDR3 is TGCGCCAGCAGCTTGCGACTAGCGGGGGGGCCTCATGAGCAGTTCTTC. This gives the protein CASSLRLAGGPHEQFF.

J is TRBJ1-3 and V is TRBV19, with 7 bases that match TRBD1. The V segment lost 7 bases and the J segment 3 bases; nucleotides outside the gene matches: 9. CDR3 length equals 15 residues. From germline, CDR1 is LNHDA and CDR2 SQIVND (reference sequence). The CDR3 region is CASIRQGAFGNTIYF. The DNA for the CDR3 is TGTGCCAGTATTAGACAGGGCGCTTTTGGAAACACCATATATTTT.

J is TRBJ2-3 and V is TRBV7-9; possibly TRBD1 for D (6 bases). CDR1 is SEHNR, CDR2 FQNEAQ, per germline (reference sequence). Trimming removed 1 base from V and 0 bases from J, with 11 bases in between. This CDR3 has 16 amino acids. CDR3 amino acids: CASSLGLDRSTDTQYF. CDR3 sequence (DNA): TGTGCCAGCAGCTTAGGGTTGGACAGAAGCACAGATACGCAGTATTTT.

This clone was observed a few times. The rearrangement links TRBV5-1 to TRBJ1-5, with D possibly matching TRBD1 (6 bases). With 0 bases removed from V and 3 bases from J, the gap between germline ends came to 10 bases. Per germline, CDR1 SGHRS and CDR2 YFSETQ. CDR3 length equals 15 residues. The CDR3 DNA reads as TGCGCCAGCAGCTTGGCCACAGGGTCCAATCAGCCCCAGCATTTT. Translated: CASSLATGSNQPQHF.

The rearrangement links TRBV7-2 to TRBJ2-2; 8 bases agree with TRBD1. V dropped 5 bases and J dropped 5; count of bases not matched to a gene: 7. Germline V gene data show CDR1 as SGHTA and CDR2 as FQGNSA. The CDR3 extends over 15 amino acids. The CDR3 here is CASSERTGYTGELFF. The CDR3 nucleotides read TGTGCCAGCAGCGAACGGACAGGGTATACCGGGGAGCTGTTTTTT.

The chain is built from TRBV2 and TRBJ2-3; D gene ambiguous. CDR1 and CDR2 (germline): SNHLY, FYNNEI. The germline V and J ends were trimmed by 5 bases and 7 bases, with 16 bases remaining between them. There are 14 residues in the CDR3. Here the CDR3 reads CASSPARGPYTQYF. CDR3 DNA: TGTGCCAGCAGTCCTGCTAGAGGTCCTTATACGCAGTATTTT.

CDR3 in amino acids: CASSDPGTFPDTIYF. The CDR3, as DNA: TGTGCCAGCAGCGACCCCGGGACATTTCCTGACACCATATATTTT. The V call is TRBV7-2, the J call TRBJ1-3, with D maybe TRBD1 (6 bases). V gave up 5 bases and J gave up 8 bases, with 19 bases separating them. CDR1 is SGHTA, CDR2 FQGNSA, per germline. The CDR3 sequence is 15 residues long.

The chain recombines TRBV2 with TRBJ2-7; 9 bases agree with TRBD2. Germline assignment: CDR1 SNHLY and CDR2 FYNNEI. Trimming took 2 bases from V and 7 from J; bases not matched to a gene: 18. This CDR3 region has 18 residues. CDR3 in amino acids: CASSEFGVLAGGFEEQYF. The DNA of the CDR3 is TGTGCCAGCAGTGAATTTGGGGTACTAGCGGGCGGATTCGAGGAGCAGTACTTC.

The chain recombines TRBV6-1 with TRBJ2-7, with TRBD1 matching over 8 bases. The CDR3 contains 13 residues. Trimming at V came to 6 bases and at J to 2 bases, leaving 3 bases not matched to a gene. Looked up from germline, CDR1 is MNHNS and CDR2 is SASEGT. CDR3 region: CASRRTGTYEQYF. DNA for the CDR3: TGTGCCAGCAGAAGGACAGGGACCTACGAGCAGTACTTC.

The chain employs TRBV5-4 and TRBJ2-2; 11 bases are shared with TRBD2. The CDR3 is made up of 15 amino acids. V was pared by 4 bases and J by 8 bases, with 7 bases of the junction left unmatched. Per the germline V gene, CDR1 is SGHNT and CDR2 is YYREEE (reference sequence). The DNA for the CDR3 is TGTGCCAGCAGCCGATTTATAGCGGGAGGGGGGGAGCTGTTTTTT. Residues: CASSRFIAGGGELFF.

The V call is TRBV5-1, the J call TRBJ2-5; TRBD1 matches 8 bases. The CDR3 runs 15 residues. J lost 4 bases, V lost 0 bases, and 5 bases had no gene match. Germline CDR1 is SGHRS and CDR2 is YFSETQ. Here the CDR3 DNA reads TGCGCCAGCAGCTTGGTACAGGGGGAGAGAGAGACCCAGTACTTC. The encoded protein is CASSLVQGERETQYF.

The chain employs TRBV28 and TRBJ2-1; TRBD2 is a possible D gene (5 bases). The CDR3 is 15 residues long. V was shortened by 3 bases and J by 0 bases, with 9 bases between the two germline ends. Germline V lookup: CDR1 MDHEN, CDR2 SYDVKM. The CDR3 region is CASSLTGSSYNEQFF. CDR3 DNA sequence: TGTGCCAGCAGTTTGACGGGGAGCTCCTACAATGAGCAGTTCTTC.

The gene calls are TRBV9 and TRBJ2-1, with 9 bases identical to TRBD1. The V gene end was trimmed by 3 bases and the J gene end by 2 bases; junction bases not matched to a gene: 3. Per germline, CDR1 SGDLS and CDR2 YYNGEE. This CDR3 has 15 residues. In DNA form, the CDR3 reads TGTGCCAGCAGCGACGACAGGGGGGCCTACAATGAGCAGTTCTTC. Protein product: CASSDDRGAYNEQFF.

The rearrangement uses TRBV29-1 and TRBJ1-4; the match to TRBD1 covers 8 bases. The length of the CDR3 is 17 residues. Germline V gene sequence: CDR1 SQVTM, CDR2 ANQGSEA. The junction had 11 bases not matched to a gene; V was cut back by 5 bases and J by 0 bases. CDR3 in amino acids: CSVSGTGAYATNEKLFF. CDR3 in DNA: TGCAGCGTTTCGGGGACAGGAGCTTACGCAACTAATGAAAAACTGTTTTTT.

The chain employs TRBV29-1 and TRBJ2-2, with 7 nucleotides matching TRBD2. Unmatched junction bases numbered 6, after V lost 0 bases and J lost 5 bases. CDR1 is SQVTM and CDR2 is ANQGSEA in the germline V gene. CDR3 length: 15 amino acids. In DNA form, the CDR3 reads TGCAGCGTTGAAGATCTGAGTAGCGGGACCGGGGAGCTGTTTTTT. Translating gives CSVEDLSSGTGELFF.

The chain is built from TRBV13 and TRBJ1-6; 8 bases are shared with TRBD1. Trimming cost V 5 bases and J 6 bases; bases outside gene matches: 3. In germline, CDR1 is PRHDT, CDR2 FYEKMQ (reference sequence). The CDR3 contains 14 residues. The CDR3, as DNA: TGTGCCAGCAGCGATGGACAGGGTAATTCACCCCTCCACTTT. Protein: CASSDGQGNSPLHF. Filled out from reference TRBV13 and TRBJ1-6, the complete variable domain reads AAGVIQSPRHLIKEKRETATLKCYPIPRHDTVYWYQQGPGQDPQFLISFYEKMQSDKGSIPDRFSAQQFSDYHSELNMSSLELGDSALYFCASSDGQGNSPLHFGNGTRLTVT.

The chain joins TRBV7-3 to TRBJ2-3; 10 bases map to TRBD2. J gave up 9 bases and V 5 bases, and 5 bases lay outside the gene matches. Germline V gene sequence: CDR1 SGHTA, CDR2 FQGTGA. There are 13 residues in the CDR3. CDR3 protein: CASSSGGAGTQYF. In DNA form, the CDR3 reads TGTGCCAGCAGCAGCGGGGGGGCCGGGACGCAGTATTTT.

This chain joins TRBV11-2 and TRBJ2-3; 8 nucleotides line up with TRBD2. The J segment lost 1 base and the V segment lost 2 bases, leaving 8 bases of the junction unmatched. The CDR3 is made up of 17 amino acids. CDR1 and CDR2 (germline): SGHAT, FQNNGV. DNA of the CDR3: TGTGCCAGCAGCTTATCCATCCTAGCGGGCCGCACAGATACGCAGTATTTT. Amino acid sequence: CASSLSILAGRTDTQYF.

This sequence joins TRBV5-4 and TRBJ2-7; 8 bases map to TRBD2. V lost 2 bases and J lost 3; bases outside the gene matches: 4. Germline lookup yields CDR1 SGHNT and CDR2 YYREEE (reference sequence). The CDR3 totals 14 residues. The CDR3 here is CASSFGGLVYEQYF. In DNA form, the CDR3 reads TGTGCCAGCAGCTTTGGGGGACTAGTCTACGAGCAGTACTTC.

The chain joins TRBV5-1 to TRBJ1-1; D possibly corresponds to TRBD1 (6 bases). This CDR3 is built from 15 residues. V lost 4 bases to trimming and J lost 1 base, with 14 bases between them. Looked up from germline, CDR1 is SGHRS and CDR2 is YFSETQ. The CDR3 sequence: CASSPGQTSNTEAFF. The CDR3 bases are TGCGCCAGCAGCCCCGGACAGACCTCGAACACTGAAGCTTTCTTT.

This sequence joins TRBV5-4 and TRBJ2-1; 12 bases match TRBD2. The CDR3 covers 16 residues. The V gene end was trimmed by 4 bases and the J gene end by 8 bases; junction bases not matched to a gene: 10. Looked up from germline, CDR1 is SGHNT and CDR2 is YYREEE (reference sequence). CDR3 nucleotide sequence: TGTGCCAGCAGCCGGGAGCTAGCGGGAGGGCCCTATGAGCAGTTCTTC. Its protein product is CASSRELAGGPYEQFF.

This CDR3 reads CASSIRGSGNTIYF. The CDR3 bases are TGTGCCAGTAGCATCCGGGGCTCTGGAAACACCATATATTTT. The chain has TRBV19 and TRBJ1-3; D call uncertain. Germline V CDR1 and CDR2: LNHDA, SQIVND (reference sequence). V was shortened by 6 bases and J by 0 bases, with 9 bases between the two germline ends. The CDR3 consists of 14 residues. Variable domain in full (rest from reference TRBV19 and TRBJ1-3): DGGITQSPKYLFRKEGQNVTLSCEQNLNHDAMYWYRQDPGQGLRLIYYSQIVNDFQKGDIAEGYSVSREKKESFPLTVTSAQKNPTAFYLCASSIRGSGNTIYFGEGSWLTVV.

The J gene is TRBJ2-1, the V gene TRBV25-1; TRBD2 agrees at 7 bases. Per the germline V gene, CDR1 is MGHDK and CDR2 is SYGVNS. This CDR3 has 15 residues. V gave up 3 bases and J gave up 3 bases; unmatched junction bases: 5. As DNA, the CDR3 is TGTGCCAGCAGTGATCCCCGGGAGGTCTACAATGAGCAGTTCTTC. It codes for CASSDPREVYNEQFF.